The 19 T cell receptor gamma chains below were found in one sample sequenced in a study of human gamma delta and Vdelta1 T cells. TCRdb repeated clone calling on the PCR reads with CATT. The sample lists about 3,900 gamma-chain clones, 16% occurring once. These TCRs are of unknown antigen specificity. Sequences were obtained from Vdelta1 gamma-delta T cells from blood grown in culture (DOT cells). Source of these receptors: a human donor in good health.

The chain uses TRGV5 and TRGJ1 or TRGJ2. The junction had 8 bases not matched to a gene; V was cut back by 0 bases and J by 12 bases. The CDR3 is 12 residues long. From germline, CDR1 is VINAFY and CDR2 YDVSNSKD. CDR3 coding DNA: TGTGCCACCTGGGACAGGCTCATATGGAAACTCTTT. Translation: CATWDRLIWKLF.

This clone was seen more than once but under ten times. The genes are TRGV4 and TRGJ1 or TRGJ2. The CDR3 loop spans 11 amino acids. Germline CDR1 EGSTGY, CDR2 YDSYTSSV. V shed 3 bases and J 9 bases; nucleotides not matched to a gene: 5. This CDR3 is CATWDCGKKLF. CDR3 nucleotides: TGTGCCACCTGGGATTGTGGTAAGAAACTCTTT.

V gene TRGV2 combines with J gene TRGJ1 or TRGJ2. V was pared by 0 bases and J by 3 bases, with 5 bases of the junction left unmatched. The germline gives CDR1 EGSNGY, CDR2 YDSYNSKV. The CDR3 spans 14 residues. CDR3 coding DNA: TGTGCCACCTGGGACGGGCCCATTTATTATAAGAAACTCTTT. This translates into CATWDGPIYYKKLF.

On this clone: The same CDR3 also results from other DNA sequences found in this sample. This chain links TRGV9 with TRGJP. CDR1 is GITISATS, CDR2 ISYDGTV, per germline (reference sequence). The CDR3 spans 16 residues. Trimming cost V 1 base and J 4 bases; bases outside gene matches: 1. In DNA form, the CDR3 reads TGTGCCTTGTGGGAGGTACAAGAGTTGGGCAAAAAAATCAAGGTATTT. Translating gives CALWEVQELGKKIKVF.

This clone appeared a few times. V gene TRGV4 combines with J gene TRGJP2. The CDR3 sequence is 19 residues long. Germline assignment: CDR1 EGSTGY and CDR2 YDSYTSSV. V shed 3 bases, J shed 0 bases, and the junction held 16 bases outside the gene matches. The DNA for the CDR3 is TGTGCCACCTGGGATTCGCCCTACCAAAAATATAGTAGTGATTGGATCAAGACGTTT. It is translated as CATWDSPYQKYSSDWIKTF.

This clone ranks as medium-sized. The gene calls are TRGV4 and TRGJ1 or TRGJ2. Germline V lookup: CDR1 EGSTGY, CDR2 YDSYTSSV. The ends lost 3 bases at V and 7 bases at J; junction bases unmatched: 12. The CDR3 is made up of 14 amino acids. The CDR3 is CATWDTELGYKKLF. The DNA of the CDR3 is TGTGCCACCTGGGATACGGAATTGGGATATAAGAAACTCTTT.

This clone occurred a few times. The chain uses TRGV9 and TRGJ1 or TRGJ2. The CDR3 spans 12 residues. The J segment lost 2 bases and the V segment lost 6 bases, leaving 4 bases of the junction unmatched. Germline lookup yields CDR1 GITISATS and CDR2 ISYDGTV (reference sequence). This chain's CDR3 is CALWLDYYKKLF. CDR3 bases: TGTGCCTTGTGGCTTGATTATTATAAGAAACTCTTT.

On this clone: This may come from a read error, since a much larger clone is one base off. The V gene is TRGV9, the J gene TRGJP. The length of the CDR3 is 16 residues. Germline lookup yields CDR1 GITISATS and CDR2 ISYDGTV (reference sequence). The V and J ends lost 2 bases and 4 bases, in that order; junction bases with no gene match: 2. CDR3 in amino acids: CALWEDQELGKKIKVF. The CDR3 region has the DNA TGTGCCTTGTGGGAGGACCAAGAGTTGGGCAAAAAAATCAAGGTATTT.

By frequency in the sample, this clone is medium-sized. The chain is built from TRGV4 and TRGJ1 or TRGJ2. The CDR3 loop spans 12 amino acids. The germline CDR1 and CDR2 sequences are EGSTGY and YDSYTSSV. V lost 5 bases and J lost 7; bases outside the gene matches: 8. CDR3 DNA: TGTGCCACCTGGGCCCGGCGGTATAAGAAACTCTTT. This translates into CATWARRYKKLF.

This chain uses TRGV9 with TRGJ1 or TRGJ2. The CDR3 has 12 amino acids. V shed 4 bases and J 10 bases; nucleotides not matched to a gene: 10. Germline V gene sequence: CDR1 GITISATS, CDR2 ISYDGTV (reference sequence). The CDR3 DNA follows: TGTGCCTTGTGGGAATTCTCGAACAAGAAACTCTTT. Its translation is CALWEFSNKKLF.

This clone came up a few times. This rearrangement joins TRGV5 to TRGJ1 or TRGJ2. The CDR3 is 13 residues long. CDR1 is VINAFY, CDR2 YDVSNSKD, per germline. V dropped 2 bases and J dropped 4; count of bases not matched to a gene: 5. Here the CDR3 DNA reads TGTGCCACCTGGGACAAAAAGTATTATAAGAAACTCTTT. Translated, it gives CATWDKKYYKKLF.

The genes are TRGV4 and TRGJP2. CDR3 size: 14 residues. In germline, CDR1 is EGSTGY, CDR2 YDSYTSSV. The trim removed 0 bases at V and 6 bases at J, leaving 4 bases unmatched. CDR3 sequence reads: CATWDGPRDWIKTF. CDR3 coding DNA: TGTGCCACCTGGGATGGGCCTCGTGATTGGATCAAGACGTTT.

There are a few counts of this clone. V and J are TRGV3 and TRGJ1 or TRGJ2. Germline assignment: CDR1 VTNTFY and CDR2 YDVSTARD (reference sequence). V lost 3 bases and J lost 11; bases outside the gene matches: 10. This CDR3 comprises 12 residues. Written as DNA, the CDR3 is TGTGCCACCTGGGACTCAGGTGGTGAGAAACTCTTT. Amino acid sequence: CATWDSGGEKLF.

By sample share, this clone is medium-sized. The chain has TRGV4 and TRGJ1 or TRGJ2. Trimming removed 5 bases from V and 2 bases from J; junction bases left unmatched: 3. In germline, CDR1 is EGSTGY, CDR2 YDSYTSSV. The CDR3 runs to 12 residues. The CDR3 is CATWVHYYKKLF. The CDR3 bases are TGTGCCACCTGGGTCCATTATTATAAGAAACTCTTT.

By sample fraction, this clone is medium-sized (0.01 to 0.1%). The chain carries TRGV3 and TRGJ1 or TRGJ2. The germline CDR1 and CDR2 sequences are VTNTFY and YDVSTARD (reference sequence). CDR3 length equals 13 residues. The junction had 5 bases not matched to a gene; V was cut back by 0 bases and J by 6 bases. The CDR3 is CATWDRLSYKKLF. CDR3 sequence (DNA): TGTGCCACCTGGGACAGGCTAAGTTATAAGAAACTCTTT.

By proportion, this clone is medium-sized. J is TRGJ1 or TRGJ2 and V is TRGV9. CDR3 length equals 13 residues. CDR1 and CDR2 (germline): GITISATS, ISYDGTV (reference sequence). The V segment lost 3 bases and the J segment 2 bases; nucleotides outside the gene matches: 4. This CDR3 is CALWEIDYYKKLF. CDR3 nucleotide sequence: TGTGCCTTGTGGGAGATTGATTATTATAAGAAACTCTTT.

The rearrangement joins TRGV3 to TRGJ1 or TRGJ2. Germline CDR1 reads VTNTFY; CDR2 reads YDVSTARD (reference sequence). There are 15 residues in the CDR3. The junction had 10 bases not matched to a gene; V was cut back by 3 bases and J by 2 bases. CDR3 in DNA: TGTGCCACCTGGGACGGAACTCCCTATTATTATAAGAAACTCTTT. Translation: CATWDGTPYYYKKLF.

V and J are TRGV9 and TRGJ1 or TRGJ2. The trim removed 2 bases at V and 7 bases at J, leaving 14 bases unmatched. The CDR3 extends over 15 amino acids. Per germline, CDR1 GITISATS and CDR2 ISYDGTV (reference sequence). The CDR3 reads CALWEAEFSRYKKLF. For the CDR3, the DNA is TGTGCCTTGTGGGAGGCAGAATTTTCGAGGTATAAGAAACTCTTT.

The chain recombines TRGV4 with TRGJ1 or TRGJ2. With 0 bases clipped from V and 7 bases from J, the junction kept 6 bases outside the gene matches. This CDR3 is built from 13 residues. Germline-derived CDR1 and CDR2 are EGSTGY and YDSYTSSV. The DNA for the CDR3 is TGTGCCACCTGGGATGGGCCAGAATATAAGAAACTCTTT. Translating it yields CATWDGPEYKKLF.